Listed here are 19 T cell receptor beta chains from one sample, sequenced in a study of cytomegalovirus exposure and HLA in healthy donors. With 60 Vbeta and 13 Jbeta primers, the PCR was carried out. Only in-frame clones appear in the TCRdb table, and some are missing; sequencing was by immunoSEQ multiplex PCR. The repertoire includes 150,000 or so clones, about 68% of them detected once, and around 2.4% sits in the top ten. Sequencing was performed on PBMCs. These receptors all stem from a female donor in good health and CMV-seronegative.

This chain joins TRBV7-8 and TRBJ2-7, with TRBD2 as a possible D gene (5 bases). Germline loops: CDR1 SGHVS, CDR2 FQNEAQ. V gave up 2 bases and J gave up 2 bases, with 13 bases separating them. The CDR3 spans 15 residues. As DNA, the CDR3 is TGTGCCAGCAGCTTACCTGGGAGCCCCACCTACGAGCAGTACTTC. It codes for CASSLPGSPTYEQYF.

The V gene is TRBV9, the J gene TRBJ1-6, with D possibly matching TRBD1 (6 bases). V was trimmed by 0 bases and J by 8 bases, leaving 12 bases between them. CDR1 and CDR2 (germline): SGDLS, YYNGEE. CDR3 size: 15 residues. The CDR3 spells CASSVGSRGDSPLHF. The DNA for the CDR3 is TGTGCCAGCAGCGTAGGGTCCAGGGGAGATTCACCCCTCCACTTT.

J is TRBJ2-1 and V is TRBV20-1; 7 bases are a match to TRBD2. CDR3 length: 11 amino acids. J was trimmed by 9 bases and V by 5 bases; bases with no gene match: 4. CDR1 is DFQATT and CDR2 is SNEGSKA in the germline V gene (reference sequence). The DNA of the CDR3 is TGCAGTGCTGGGGGGAGGGGTGAGCAGTTCTTC. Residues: CSAGGRGEQFF.

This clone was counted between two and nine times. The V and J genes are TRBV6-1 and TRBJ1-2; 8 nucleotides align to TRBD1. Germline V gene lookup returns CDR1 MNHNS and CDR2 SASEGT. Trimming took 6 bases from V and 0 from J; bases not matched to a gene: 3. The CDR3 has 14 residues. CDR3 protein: CASRDRAANYGYTF. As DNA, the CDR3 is TGTGCCAGCAGGGACAGGGCCGCTAACTATGGCTACACCTTC.

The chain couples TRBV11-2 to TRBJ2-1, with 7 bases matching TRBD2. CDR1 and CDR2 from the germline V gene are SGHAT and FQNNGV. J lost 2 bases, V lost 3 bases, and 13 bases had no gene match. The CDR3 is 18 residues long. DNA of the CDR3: TGTGCCAGCAGCTTGGCACGATTAGCGGGTACGACCTACAATGAGCAGTTCTTC. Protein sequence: CASSLARLAGTTYNEQFF.

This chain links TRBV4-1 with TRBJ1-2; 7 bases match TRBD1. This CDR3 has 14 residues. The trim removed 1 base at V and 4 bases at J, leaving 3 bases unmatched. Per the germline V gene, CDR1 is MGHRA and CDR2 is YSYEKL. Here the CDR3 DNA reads TGCGCCAGCAGCCAAGGACAGGGAGCCTATGGCTACACCTTC. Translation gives CASSQGQGAYGYTF.

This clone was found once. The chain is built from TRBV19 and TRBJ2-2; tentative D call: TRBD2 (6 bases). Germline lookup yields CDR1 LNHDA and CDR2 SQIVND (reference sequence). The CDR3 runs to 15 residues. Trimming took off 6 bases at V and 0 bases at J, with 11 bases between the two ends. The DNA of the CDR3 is TGTGCCAGTAGGAGCGGGTCCGCGAACACCGGGGAGCTGTTTTTT. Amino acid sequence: CASRSGSANTGELFF.

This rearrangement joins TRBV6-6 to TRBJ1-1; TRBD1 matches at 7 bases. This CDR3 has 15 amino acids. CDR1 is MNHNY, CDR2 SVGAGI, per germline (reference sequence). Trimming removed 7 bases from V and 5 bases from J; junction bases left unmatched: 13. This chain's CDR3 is CASTVSPGQRTEAFF. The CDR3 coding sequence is TGTGCCAGCACCGTATCTCCGGGACAGCGAACTGAAGCTTTCTTT.

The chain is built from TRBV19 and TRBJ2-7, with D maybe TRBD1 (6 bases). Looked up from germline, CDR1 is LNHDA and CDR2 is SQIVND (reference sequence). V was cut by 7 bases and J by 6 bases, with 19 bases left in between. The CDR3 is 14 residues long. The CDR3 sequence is CASTNITGIGEQYF. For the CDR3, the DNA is TGTGCCAGTACCAACATTACAGGGATAGGCGAGCAGTACTTC.

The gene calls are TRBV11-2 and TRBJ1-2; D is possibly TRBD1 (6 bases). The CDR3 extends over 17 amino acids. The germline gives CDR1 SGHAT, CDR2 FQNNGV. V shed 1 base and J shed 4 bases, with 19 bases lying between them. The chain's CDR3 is CASSLVPTGSGRYGYTF. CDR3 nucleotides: TGTGCCAGCAGCTTAGTACCAACAGGGTCAGGGCGCTATGGCTACACCTTC.

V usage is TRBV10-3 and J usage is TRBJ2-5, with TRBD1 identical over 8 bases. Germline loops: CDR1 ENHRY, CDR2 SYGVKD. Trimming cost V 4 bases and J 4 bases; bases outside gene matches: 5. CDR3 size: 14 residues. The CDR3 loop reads CAISGQGAVETQYF. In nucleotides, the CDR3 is TGTGCCATCAGTGGGCAGGGGGCCGTAGAGACCCAGTACTTC.

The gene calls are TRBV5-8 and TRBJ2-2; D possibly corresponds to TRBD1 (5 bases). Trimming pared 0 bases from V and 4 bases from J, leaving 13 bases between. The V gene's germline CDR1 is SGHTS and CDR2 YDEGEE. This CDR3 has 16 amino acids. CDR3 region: CASSLDATAGTGELFF. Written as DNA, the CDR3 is TGTGCCAGCAGCTTGGATGCGACAGCCGGCACCGGGGAGCTGTTTTTT.

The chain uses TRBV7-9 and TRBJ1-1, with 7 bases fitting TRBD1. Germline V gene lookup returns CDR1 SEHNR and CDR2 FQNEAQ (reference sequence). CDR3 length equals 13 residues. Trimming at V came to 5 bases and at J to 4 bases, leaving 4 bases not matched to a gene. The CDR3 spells CASSPGQATEAFF. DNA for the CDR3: TGTGCCAGCAGCCCCGGACAGGCCACTGAAGCTTTCTTT.

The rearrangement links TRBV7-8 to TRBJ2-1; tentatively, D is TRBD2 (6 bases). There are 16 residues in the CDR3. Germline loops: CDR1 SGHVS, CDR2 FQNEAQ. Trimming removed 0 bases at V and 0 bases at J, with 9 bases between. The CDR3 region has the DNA TGTGCCAGCAGCTTAGCGGGGGGTTTCTCCTACAATGAGCAGTTCTTC. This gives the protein CASSLAGGFSYNEQFF.

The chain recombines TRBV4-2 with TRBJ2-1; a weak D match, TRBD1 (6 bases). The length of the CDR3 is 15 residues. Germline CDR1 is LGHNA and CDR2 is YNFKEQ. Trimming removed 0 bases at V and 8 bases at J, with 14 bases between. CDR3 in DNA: TGTGCCAGCAGCCAAGAAATCACAGGGTCTCATGAGCAGTTCTTC. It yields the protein CASSQEITGSHEQFF.

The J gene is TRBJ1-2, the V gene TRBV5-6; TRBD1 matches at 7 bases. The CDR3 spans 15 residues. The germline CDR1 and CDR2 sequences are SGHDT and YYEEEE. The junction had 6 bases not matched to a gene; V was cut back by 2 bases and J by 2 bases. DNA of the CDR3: TGTGCCAGCAGCTTTCGCCCGACAGGGAACTATGGCTACACCTTC. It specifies CASSFRPTGNYGYTF.

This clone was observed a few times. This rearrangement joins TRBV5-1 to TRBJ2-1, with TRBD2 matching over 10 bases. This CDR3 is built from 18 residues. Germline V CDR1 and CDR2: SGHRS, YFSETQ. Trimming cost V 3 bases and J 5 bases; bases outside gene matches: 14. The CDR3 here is CASSWASGSPRAHNEQFF. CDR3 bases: TGCGCCAGCAGCTGGGCTAGCGGGAGCCCTAGGGCGCACAATGAGCAGTTCTTC.

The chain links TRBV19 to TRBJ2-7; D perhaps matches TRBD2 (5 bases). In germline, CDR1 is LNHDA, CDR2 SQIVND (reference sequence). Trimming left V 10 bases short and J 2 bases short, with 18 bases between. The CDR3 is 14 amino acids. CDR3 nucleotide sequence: TGTGCCACAAAGCAACAGAGAGGGACCTACGAGCAGTACTTC. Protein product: CATKQQRGTYEQYF.

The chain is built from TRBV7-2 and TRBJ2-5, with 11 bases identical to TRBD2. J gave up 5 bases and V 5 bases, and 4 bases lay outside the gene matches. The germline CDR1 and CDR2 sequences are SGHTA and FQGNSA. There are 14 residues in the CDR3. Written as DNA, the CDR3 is TGTGCCAGCAGCCGGACTAGCGGGCTGGAGACCCAGTACTTC. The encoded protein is CASSRTSGLETQYF.